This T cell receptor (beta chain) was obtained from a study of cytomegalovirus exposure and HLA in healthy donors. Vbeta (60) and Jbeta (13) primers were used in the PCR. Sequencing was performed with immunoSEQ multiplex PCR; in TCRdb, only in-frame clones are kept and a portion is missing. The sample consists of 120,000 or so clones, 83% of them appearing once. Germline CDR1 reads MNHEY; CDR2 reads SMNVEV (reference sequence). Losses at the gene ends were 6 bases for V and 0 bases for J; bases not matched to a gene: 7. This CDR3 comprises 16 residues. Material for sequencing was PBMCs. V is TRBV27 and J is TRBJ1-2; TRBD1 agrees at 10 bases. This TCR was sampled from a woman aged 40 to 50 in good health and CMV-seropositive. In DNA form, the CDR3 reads TGTGCCAGCAGGGACAGGGGGGGACTAGCTAACTATGGCTACACCTTC. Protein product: CASRDRGGLANYGYTF.